This T cell receptor (beta chain) was recorded in a study of blood T cells in healthy people across ages. General study points: Since the PBMCs were unsorted, naive and antigen-experienced cells could not be conclusively compared.

As regards this clonotype: The antigen is undetermined.

A second PCR of roughly 7 to 11 cycles used a sample-barcoded 5' primer and a J-beta primer mix. From the 5' RACE reads, TCRdb called clonotypes with MiXCR, one entry per CDR3 protein. The sample lists about 680,000 distinct CDR3 sequences; approximately 50% were seen once. The CDR3 is 18 residues long. The germline gives CDR1 MNHEY, CDR2 SMNVEV (reference sequence). Trimming removed 4 bases from V and 0 bases from J, with 16 bases in between. This chain links TRBV27 with TRBJ2-6, with D perhaps given as TRBD1 or TRBD2 (5 bases each). This receptor was identified in a woman aged 55-69 years in good health. Sequencing used blood. This CDR3 reads CASSSFPGRTSGANVLTF. The CDR3 bases are TGTGCCAGCAGTTCTTTCCCGGGACGGACCTCTGGGGCCAACGTCCTGACTTTC.